This T cell receptor (beta chain) was obtained from a study of cytomegalovirus exposure and HLA in healthy donors. This PCR relied on a set of 60 Vbeta primers and 13 Jbeta primers. Assay: immunoSEQ multiplex PCR; the TCRdb copy retains only in-frame clones and omits some. The top ten hold about 5.5% of the sample, which has about 150,000 clones, roughly 89% seen once. J lost 7 bases, V lost 1 base, and 9 bases had no gene match. Germline V gene data show CDR1 as MGHRA and CDR2 as YSYEKL. CDR3 size: 16 residues. With respect to this clone: Its specificity is not known.

Broader study findings: The authors listed around 150 TCR beta chains as cytomegalovirus-associated. Later examination showed HLA-associated TCR beta chains had greater clonal expansion than equally common others.

What was sequenced was PBMCs. J is TRBJ1-5 and V is TRBV4-1, with 8 bases lining up with TRBD1. This clonotype was sampled from a woman in her twenties or thirties in good health and CMV-seronegative. The CDR3 region has the DNA TGCGCCAGCAGCCAAGGGGCCCAGGGGGCAGGACAGCCCCAGCATTTT. It yields the protein CASSQGAQGAGQPQHF.